This T cell receptor beta chain stems from a study of prognosis after radiotherapy for stage I lung cancer. Study-level information: Early 2018 to early 2019 saw enrollment of stage I non-small cell lung cancer patients.

CDR1 and CDR2 (germline): SGHNT, YYREEE (reference sequence). Trimming removed 3 bases at V and 6 bases at J, with 18 bases between. This CDR3 contains 15 residues. Multiplex PCR, run in two rounds, amplified TCR beta CDR3 from genomic DNA. The first PCR round targeted every TRBV and TRBJ gene with specific primers. One entry per CDR3 protein results from TCRdb running MiXCR on the multiplex PCR reads. This table holds around 59,000 distinct CDR3 sequences, around 27% found once. Sequenced material: PBMCs, taken before or after stereotactic body radiation therapy (not recorded which). J is TRBJ1-2 and V is TRBV5-4; a possible D gene is TRBD1 (5 bases). The sequence derives from a donor at least 50 years old with non-small cell lung cancer. The CDR3 DNA sequence: TGTGCCAGCAGCTCCCCCCGGGACCCCTGGGATGGCTACACCTTC. The encoded protein is CASSSPRDPWDGYTF.